This T cell receptor beta chain was found in a study of cytomegalovirus exposure and HLA in healthy donors. Overall study findings and caveats: Across donors, sequencing depth was assumed by presence/absence analyses to be roughly uniform.

The PCR made use of 60 Vbeta and 13 Jbeta primers. Assay used: immunoSEQ multiplex PCR; TCRdb lists only in-frame clones, some missing. Counted here are about 120,000 clones, roughly 63% occurring once; the ten biggest clones make up more than 8%. Germline CDR1 reads KGHSH; CDR2 reads LQKENI. V lost 6 bases and J 0 bases, leaving 19 bases between the germline ends. This CDR3 is 17 amino acids long. With respect to this clone: Its antigen is unidentified.

The origin of this receptor is a man in his forties or fifties in good health and CMV-seropositive. The chain recombines TRBV18 with TRBJ2-3; D unclear. Source material: PBMCs. The CDR3 DNA sequence: TGTGCCAGCTCTCCCCAGAGTAGAGCGATCAGCACAGATACGCAGTATTTT. This codes for CASSPQSRAISTDTQYF.